This TCR beta chain derives from a study of blood T cell repertoires in COVID-19 (dated by TCRdb to about 2020). Broadly, across the study: Samples covering the acute and convalescent phases of COVID-19 were provided by collaborators in the United States, Italy and Spain. The repertoires were made available in a free public database intended to serve as a resource for research on the immune response to SARS-CoV-2. Samples were obtained from the ongoing ImmuneRACE study (first 160 participants) and from 950 to 1,500 subjects provided by 6 global collaborators. The prospective study material was composed of cDNA or gDNA derived from T cells, B-cell-depleted T cells, or PBMCs. Where HLA class I and class II types were available, the types were taken from metadata supplied by the sample provider, not from assay-based typing. Deeply sampled blood TCRbeta repertoires from subjects exposed to, actively infected with, or recovered from COVID-19 were included in the dataset. Nearly every sample came with metadata listing a de-identified subject ID, COVID-19 status, age in years and sex.

Germline trimming: 3 bases from V, 5 bases from J; junction bases outside gene matches: 8. The CDR3 runs 15 amino acids, cysteine and phenylalanine included. Of all the DNA, just the CDR3 is kept, 45 bases in frame from base 1. CDR1 and CDR2 are read off the germline V gene as MRHNA and SNTAGT. Remarks on this clone: There is no known antigen for this receptor. Qualities for individual bases were not recorded, and no much larger clone is one base off.

The immunoSEQ Assay, a bias-controlled multiplex PCR, was used to amplify TCRbeta CDR3 regions from genomic DNA. The published analysis was carried out like this. Within the assay, amplification of reference gene primers was used to estimate how many nucleated cells each sample contained. To quantify the absolute abundance of each unique TCRbeta CDR3 rearrangement, sequence reads were collapsed and filtered. Productive Simpson clonality was computed per sample as the square root of Simpson's diversity index over productive rearrangements. TCRdb took over this immuneACCESS table, retaining in-frame rearrangements with V and J assigned. Such tables are incomplete; in checked studies, under half of the missing clones stem from an unresolved V gene, and the remainder is unexplained. From that table come the V and J calls and clone size; the DNA was used to work out D and trimming. Recorded for this sample are some 30,000 clones; approximately 85% of them occurred a single time. 6.6% of the sample is taken by the ten largest.

Study-wide conclusions, independent of this receptor: Clinical and demographic metadata were provided uncurated, with the amount varying by source and participant.

Collaborating institutions collected whole blood in K2EDTA tubes following their own protocols. For TCRbeta analysis, collaborator samples were shipped as frozen whole blood, as isolated PBMCs, or as DNA extracted from either sample type. The source is a man in his sixties with active COVID-19. This sequence uses TRBV6-4 and TRBJ2-3; TRBD2 lines up with 7 middle nucleotides. Sequencing was done on a sample of peripheral blood. DNA sequence: TGTGCCAGCAGTGAAAGGCTAGCGGAGGAAGATACGCAGTATTTT. It specifies CASSERLAEEDTQYF.